This T cell receptor beta chain was identified during a study of cytomegalovirus exposure and HLA in healthy donors. Of note for this clone: Other DNA sequences in the same sample also yield this CDR3.

V gave up 8 bases and J gave up 2 bases, with 6 bases separating them. The germline gives CDR1 MNHEY, CDR2 SMNVEV (reference sequence). The CDR3 has 11 residues. Generated by immunoSEQ multiplex PCR, the TCRdb table keeps only in-frame clones and is missing some. The sample yields about 78,000 clones, almost 97% seen once. The specimen was PBMCs. The rearrangement joins TRBV27 to TRBJ2-5; no definite D call. The clonotype originates from a young man in good health and CMV-seropositive. The CDR3 loop reads CASGLQETQYF. Written as DNA, the CDR3 is TGTGCCAGCGGTCTACAAGAGACCCAGTACTTC.